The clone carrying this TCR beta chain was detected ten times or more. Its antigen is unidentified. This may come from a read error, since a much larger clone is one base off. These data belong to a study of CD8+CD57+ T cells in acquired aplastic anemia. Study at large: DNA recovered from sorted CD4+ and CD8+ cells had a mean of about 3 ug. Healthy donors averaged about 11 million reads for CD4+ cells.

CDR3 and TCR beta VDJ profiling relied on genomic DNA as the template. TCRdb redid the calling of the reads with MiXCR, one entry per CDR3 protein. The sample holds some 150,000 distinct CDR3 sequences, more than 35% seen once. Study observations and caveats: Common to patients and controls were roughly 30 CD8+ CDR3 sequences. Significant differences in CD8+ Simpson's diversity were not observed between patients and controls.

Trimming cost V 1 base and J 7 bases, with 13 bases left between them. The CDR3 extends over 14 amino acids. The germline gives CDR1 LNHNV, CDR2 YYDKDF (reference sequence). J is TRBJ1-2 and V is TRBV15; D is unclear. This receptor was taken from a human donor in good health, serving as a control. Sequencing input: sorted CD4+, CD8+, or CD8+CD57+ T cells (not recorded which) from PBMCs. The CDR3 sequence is CATSRGIRKPGYTF. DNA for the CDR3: TGTGCCACCAGCAGAGGAATAAGAAAGCCTGGCTACACCTTC. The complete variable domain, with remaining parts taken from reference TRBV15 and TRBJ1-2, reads DAMVIQNPRYQVTQFGKPVTLSCSQTLNHNVMYWYQQKSSQAPKLLFHYYDKDFNNEADTPDNFQSRRPNTSFCFLDIRSPGLGDTAMYLCATSRGIRKPGYTFGSGTRLTVV.